What follows are 16 T cell receptor beta chains derived from one specimen sequenced in a study of cytomegalovirus exposure and HLA in healthy donors. With 60 Vbeta and 13 Jbeta primers, the PCR was carried out. Data came from immunoSEQ multiplex PCR; TCRdb stores just in-frame clones and leaves some out. The sample records about 140,000 clones, approximately 75% being singletons. The source material was PBMCs. The receptor source for this set is a male donor in good health and CMV-seronegative.

V and J are TRBV12-5 and TRBJ2-3; TRBD1 matches at 7 bases. The CDR3 is made up of 15 amino acids. The germline gives CDR1 LGHNT, CDR2 FRNRAP. Trimming at V came to 1 base and at J to 4 bases, leaving 5 bases not matched to a gene. CDR3 region: CASGLGDRDADTQYF. Here the CDR3 DNA reads TGTGCTAGTGGTTTGGGAGACAGGGACGCAGATACGCAGTATTTT.

As to this clone: The same CDR3 also results from other DNA sequences found in this sample. The gene calls are TRBV19 and TRBJ1-4; TRBD1 might be the D (5 bases). The CDR3 sequence is 14 residues long. Trimming stripped 1 base from V and 12 bases from J, with 15 bases between. The germline CDR1 and CDR2 sequences are LNHDA and SQIVND (reference sequence). The CDR3 coding sequence is TGTGCCAGTAGTATAGTTCAGGGAGGAAAGCAACTGTTTTTT. Its protein is CASSIVQGGKQLFF. The complete variable domain, with remaining parts taken from reference TRBV19 and TRBJ1-4, reads DGGITQSPKYLFRKEGQNVTLSCEQNLNHDAMYWYRQDPGQGLRLIYYSQIVNDFQKGDIAEGYSVSREKKESFPLTVTSAQKNPTAFYLCASSIVQGGKQLFFGSGTQLSVL.

This chain connects TRBV6-5 to TRBJ1-2, with D possibly being TRBD1 (5 bases). Germline assignment: CDR1 MNHEY and CDR2 SVGAGI. V was pared by 6 bases and J by 8 bases, with 16 bases between. This CDR3 is 13 amino acids long. CDR3 sequence (DNA): TGTGCCAGCAGGCCTGGACAAGGGCGCGGCTACACCTTC. This gives the protein CASRPGQGRGYTF.

This chain links TRBV19 with TRBJ1-6; 8 bases line up with TRBD1. In germline, CDR1 is LNHDA, CDR2 SQIVND (reference sequence). The length of the CDR3 is 15 residues. The V gene end was trimmed by 3 bases and the J gene end by 8 bases; junction bases not matched to a gene: 6. CDR3 in DNA: TGTGCCAGTAGTATGAGGCCAGGGGGCGATTCACCCCTCCACTTT. Translation: CASSMRPGGDSPLHF.

This clone appeared a few times. V usage is TRBV4-1 and J usage is TRBJ1-6, with a possible D match to TRBD1 (5 bases). CDR1 and CDR2 from the germline V gene are MGHRA and YSYEKL. V dropped 0 bases and J dropped 7 bases, with 10 bases sitting between them. The CDR3 has 15 residues. The CDR3 nucleotides read TGCGCCAGCAGCCAAGATCCCAGGGAAAATTCACCCCTCCACTTT. Protein sequence: CASSQDPRENSPLHF.

In DNA form, the CDR3 reads TGCAGCGCCGACACAGGGAACACAGATACGCAGTATTTT. Translated, it gives CSADTGNTDTQYF. The chain employs TRBV29-1 and TRBJ2-3, with D perhaps TRBD1 (6 bases). This CDR3 contains 13 residues. CDR1 SQVTM and CDR2 ANQGSEA come from the germline V gene. Trimming cost V 7 bases and J 2 bases, with 13 bases left between them.

This rearrangement joins TRBV11-3 to TRBJ2-7, with 7 bases identical to TRBD1. The V segment lost 3 bases and the J segment 3 bases; nucleotides outside the gene matches: 5. The germline V gene encodes CDR1 SGHNT and CDR2 YENEEA. The CDR3 sequence is 14 residues long. The CDR3 DNA sequence: TGTGCCAGCAGCTTGTTATGGGACAGCTACGAGCAGTACTTC. Amino acid sequence: CASSLLWDSYEQYF.

V is TRBV4-2 and J is TRBJ2-3; 12 bases are a match to TRBD2. This CDR3 contains 19 residues. With V trimmed by 2 bases and J by 4 bases, 13 bases remained unmatched. CDR1 is LGHNA and CDR2 is YNFKEQ in the germline V gene. The CDR3 here is CASSQRLAGAELGPDTQYF. DNA for the CDR3: TGTGCCAGCAGCCAAAGACTAGCGGGGGCCGAATTGGGCCCAGATACGCAGTATTTT.

V gene TRBV4-3 combines with J gene TRBJ2-5, with D possibly TRBD2 on 6 matching bases. The end of the DNA aligns better with TRBJ2-7, so the J call may be wrong. The CDR3 contains 15 residues. The germline V gene has CDR1 LGHNA and CDR2 YSLEER. The CDR3: CASSQESSGRYEQYF. In DNA form, the CDR3 reads TGCGCCAGCAGCCAAGAATCCAGCGGGCGGTACGAGCAGTACTTC.

The rearrangement links TRBV6-5 to TRBJ2-5; a weak D match, TRBD2 (6 bases). This CDR3 contains 15 residues. The germline V gene encodes CDR1 MNHEY and CDR2 SVGAGI. The germline V and J ends were trimmed by 7 bases and 3 bases, with 18 bases remaining between them. The CDR3: CASTTWRGGEETQYF. Here the CDR3 DNA reads TGTGCCAGCACCACATGGAGGGGTGGAGAAGAGACCCAGTACTTC.

Turning to this clone: Other DNA sequences in the sample encode the same CDR3. V usage is TRBV7-2 and J usage is TRBJ2-7, with TRBD1 as a possible D gene (5 bases). This CDR3 is built from 14 residues. Germline CDR1 is SGHTA and CDR2 is FQGNSA. V lost 0 bases and J 1 base, leaving 7 bases between the germline ends. CDR3 nucleotide sequence: TGTGCCAGCAGCTTAGCGGGGCTTTCCTACGAGCAGTACTTC. It codes for CASSLAGLSYEQYF.

V is TRBV30 and J is TRBJ2-2, with D perhaps TRBD1 (6 bases). V was cut by 1 base and J by 4 bases, with 13 bases left in between. The CDR3 covers 15 residues. CDR1 and CDR2 (germline): GTSNPN, SVGIG (reference sequence). CDR3 nucleotides: TGTGCCTGGAGTGCGCAACAGGGTGTCACCGGGGAGCTGTTTTTT. This encodes CAWSAQQGVTGELFF.

Concerning this clone: This may be a read error: a much more frequent sequence differs by one nucleotide. The J gene is TRBJ1-1, the V gene TRBV5-4; perhaps TRBD1 as D (5 bases). CDR1 and CDR2 from the germline V gene are SGHNT and YYREEE (reference sequence). CDR3 size: 13 residues. V was trimmed by 3 bases and J by 1 base, leaving 7 bases between them. The CDR3 spells CASSSGQNTEAFF. For the CDR3, the DNA is TGTGCCAGCAGCTCCGGACAGAACACTGAAGCTTTCTTT.

The chain is built from TRBV10-3 and TRBJ1-4; TRBD1 matches 8 bases. This CDR3 has 15 residues. Germline CDR1 and CDR2: ENHRY and SYGVKD. Unmatched junction bases numbered 6, after V lost 2 bases and J lost 7 bases. The CDR3: CAISEPGQGGEKLFF. The CDR3 DNA reads TGTGCCATCAGTGAGCCCGGACAGGGAGGTGAAAAACTGTTTTTT.

This clone was counted a few times. This chain links TRBV6-1 with TRBJ2-7, with D maybe TRBD1 (6 bases). The germline gives CDR1 MNHNS, CDR2 SASEGT. V gave up 9 bases and J gave up 2 bases, with 14 bases separating them. The CDR3 spans 13 residues. CDR3: CASRQASPYEQYF. In DNA, the CDR3 is TGTGCCAGTCGACAGGCCTCACCCTACGAGCAGTACTTC.

V is TRBV2 and J is TRBJ2-3, with TRBD2 identical over 8 bases. The CDR3 has 17 residues. Germline V gene data show CDR1 as SNHLY and CDR2 as FYNNEI. J was trimmed by 2 bases and V by 7 bases; bases with no gene match: 14. The CDR3 DNA reads TGTGCCAGCATCCTCTCAGCTGCGGGGGGATCCACAGATACGCAGTATTTT. As protein: CASILSAAGGSTDTQYF.